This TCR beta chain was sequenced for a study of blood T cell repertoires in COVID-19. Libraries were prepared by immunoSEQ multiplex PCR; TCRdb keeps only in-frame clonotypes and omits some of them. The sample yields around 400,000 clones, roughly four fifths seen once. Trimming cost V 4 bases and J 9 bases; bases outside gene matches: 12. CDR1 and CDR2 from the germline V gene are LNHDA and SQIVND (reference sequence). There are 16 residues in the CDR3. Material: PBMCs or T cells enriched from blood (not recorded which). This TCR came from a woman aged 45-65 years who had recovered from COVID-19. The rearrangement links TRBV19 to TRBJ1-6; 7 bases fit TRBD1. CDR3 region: CASSRRQGPSPSPLHF. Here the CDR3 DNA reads TGTGCCAGTAGTAGGAGACAGGGTCCTTCACCTTCACCCCTCCACTTT.